The following is a TCR beta chain sequence with its context. Its antigen remains unknown. The data are from a study of STAT3 mutations in large granular lymphocyte leukemia. The study, taken as a whole, reports: In T-cell large granular lymphocyte leukemia, about half of patients showed multiple immunodominant subclonotypes. After therapy, 6 of 18 patients switched clonotypes, all new clones STAT3 wild type.

TCRdb's table, derived via immunoSEQ multiplex PCR, lists solely in-frame clones and lacks some. Of more than 4,000 clones in the sample, just under 55% were seen once. The CDR3 totals 15 residues. The TCR sequence derives from a male patient in his forties or fifties with T-cell large granular lymphocyte leukemia. Some clones in this sample may be carry-over from other donors' samples. The sample comprised peripheral blood mononuclear cells. The rearrangement uses TRBV1 and TRBJ2-7; the table's TRBD2 call for D was not verified on the DNA. TRBV1 is a documented pseudogene. Here the CDR3 DNA reads TGCACCAGCAGCCAAGGAGCGGGAGGGCCTCGGGAGCAGTACTTC. This codes for CTSSQGAGGPREQYF.